The rows below give T cell receptor beta chains drawn from one sample of a study of blood T cell repertoires in COVID-19. Assay: immunoSEQ multiplex PCR; the TCRdb copy retains only in-frame clones and omits some. The sample has approximately 200,000 clones, approximately 78% seen once. Input material: PBMCs or T cells enriched from blood (not recorded which). The receptors derive from a man in his forties who had recovered from COVID-19. Both conserved end residues are part of each CDR3. The D gene is left open where the match is weak. Clone sizes are given selectively: once, few, many, or a class where the clone is expanded.

j_gene,v_gene,d_gene,abundance,CDR3nt,CDR3aa
TRBJ1-1,TRBV5-4,TRBD1,.,TGTGCCAGCAGCGGGGACAGGGTCACTGAAGCTTTCTTT,CASSGDRVTEAFF
TRBJ2-2,TRBV6-1,.,.,TGTGCCAGCAGTGACGGAGACACCGGGGAGCTGTTTTTT,CASSDGDTGELFF
TRBJ1-2,TRBV5-1,.,.,TGCGCCAGCAGTCCCCAGGGGAGGGACTATGGCTACACCTTC,CASSPQGRDYGYTF
TRBJ2-7,TRBV19,TRBD2,.,TGTGCCAGTAAACTTCGGTTCGGAGCGGGAGGTTACGAGCAGTACTTC,CASKLRFGAGGYEQYF
TRBJ2-7,TRBV20-1,.,.,TGCAGTGCGCCCCAGGGCTACGAGCAGTACTTC,CSAPQGYEQYF
TRBJ1-5,TRBV5-5,TRBD1,many,TGTGCCAGCCAAGAAGGCTCAGGGACAGTACAGCCCCAGCATTTT,CASQEGSGTVQPQHF
TRBJ1-6,TRBV10-2,.,.,TGCGCCAGCATTGGTGTAGCTCCGGGGTCACCCCTCCACTTT,CASIGVAPGSPLHF
TRBJ1-5,TRBV6-1,.,.,TGTGCCAGCAGTGATCCGGGTCAGCCCCAGCATTTT,CASSDPGQPQHF
TRBJ2-2,TRBV5-1,TRBD1,few,TGCGCCAGCAGCTTTACAGGGGTAAACACCGGGGAGCTGTTTTTT,CASSFTGVNTGELFF
TRBJ1-1,TRBV5-8,.,.,TGTGCCAGCAGCTCCAGGGCGCCCCAGTCTGAAGCTTTCTTT,CASSSRAPQSEAFF
TRBJ1-1,TRBV29-1,TRBD1,.,TGCAGCGTTGTCCCAGGGGGCGGCACTGAAGCTTTCTTT,CSVVPGGGTEAFF
TRBJ1-2,TRBV2,TRBD1,.,TGTGCCAGCAGTGAAACGGGACAGCGCTATGGCTACACCTTC,CASSETGQRYGYTF
TRBJ2-3,TRBV11-2,.,.,TGTGCCAGCAGCTTAGCCCTACATAGCGACACGCAGTATTTT,CASSLALHSDTQYF
TRBJ2-1,TRBV24-1,TRBD2,.,TGTGCCACCAGTGATTTTCCCACTAGCGGTTACAATGAGCAGTTCTTC,CATSDFPTSGYNEQFF
TRBJ2-1,TRBV14,TRBD2,.,TGTGCCAGCAGCCAGCTTAGGACTAGCGGGAAAGATGTGCAGTTCTTC,CASSQLRTSGKDVQFF
TRBJ1-1,TRBV2,.,once,TGTGCCAGCAGCCGGGGGGAGTTCACTGAAGCTTTCTTT,CASSRGEFTEAFF
TRBJ1-5,TRBV4-2,TRBD1,.,TGTGCCAGCAGCCAACTAGAAGGGACAGGGGGCGGTCAGCCCCAGCATTTT,CASSQLEGTGGGQPQHF
TRBJ1-2,TRBV12-1,.,.,TGTGCCAGCAGCCCCCAGGGGGCCCTCTATGGCTACACCTTC,CASSPQGALYGYTF
TRBJ2-5,TRBV5-4,TRBD2,.,TGTGCCAGCAGCCCTCGGACTAGCGGGGGGCTTTCCCAAGAGACCCAGTACTTC,CASSPRTSGGLSQETQYF
TRBJ2-7,TRBV4-1,TRBD2,.,TGCGCCAGCAGCAGATTTAGCGGGGCCCCCTACGAGCAGTACTTC,CASSRFSGAPYEQYF
TRBJ2-1,TRBV7-2,.,.,TGTGCCAGCACCTACTCCGCTGAGCAGTTCTTC,CASTYSAEQFF
TRBJ1-5,TRBV3-1/TRBV3-2,TRBD1,.,TGTGCCAGCAGCCCCTATAATAACAGGGGAGTTCAGCCCCAGCATTTT,CASSPYNNRGVQPQHF
TRBJ1-6,TRBV7-9,TRBD1,.,TGTGCCAGCAGCTTTTCAGGGGGCGGTTCACCCCTCCACTTT,CASSFSGGGSPLHF
TRBJ1-1,TRBV7-2,TRBD1,.,TGTGCCAGCAGCTTAGGGACAGGGTACACTGAAGCTTTCTTT,CASSLGTGYTEAFF
TRBJ1-1,TRBV18,.,few,TGTGCCAGCTCACCAGGGCCGAACACTGAAGCTTTCTTT,CASSPGPNTEAFF
TRBJ1-5,TRBV19,TRBD1,.,TGTGCCAGTAGTATCGGACAGGGGTATAGCAATCAGCCCCAGCATTTT,CASSIGQGYSNQPQHF
TRBJ2-1,TRBV9,TRBD2,.,TGTGCCAGCAGCGTCGGTCCTAGCGGTCCGAGGGGAAATGAGCAGTTCTTC,CASSVGPSGPRGNEQFF
TRBJ1-6,TRBV5-8,TRBD1,few,TGTGCCAGCAGCCCGGGACAGATCCATAATTCACCCCTCCACTTT,CASSPGQIHNSPLHF
TRBJ1-5,TRBV21-1,.,.,TGTGCCAGCAGCAAAGAATTAGAAAGACAGGGCCGCAGCAATCAGCCCCAGCATTTT,CASSKELERQGRSNQPQHF
TRBJ1-2,TRBV18,TRBD1,.,TGTGCCAGCTCACCGGGACAGGGGGCGTGGGATGGCTACACCTTC,CASSPGQGAWDGYTF
TRBJ2-1,TRBV4-2,.,.,TGTGCCAGCAGCCAAGATCGGGGTTTTTTGTGGGGTGAGCAGTTCTTC,CASSQDRGFLWGEQFF
TRBJ2-7,TRBV12-5,.,.,TGTGCTAGTGGTTTGGACAGGCGCTACGAGCAGTACTTC,CASGLDRRYEQYF
TRBJ1-5,TRBV21-1,.,.,TGTGCCAGCAGGAGTCGAAAGAACAATCAGCCCCAGCATTTT,CASRSRKNNQPQHF
TRBJ1-1,TRBV9,.,many,TGTGCCAGCAGCGTAACAGGGAACCCGGGCGCTGAAGCTTTCTTT,CASSVTGNPGAEAFF
TRBJ1-2,TRBV21-1,.,.,TGTGCCAGCTCCGGGGGGGGCAAGGATGGCTACACCTTC,CASSGGGKDGYTF
TRBJ1-3,TRBV7-9,TRBD1,.,TGTGCCAGCAGTCATACGGGACAGGGTAGGAGAAACACCATATATTTT,CASSHTGQGRRNTIYF
TRBJ1-3,TRBV30,.,.,TGTGCCTGCCGTAATATACTGGACACCATATATTTT,CACRNILDTIYF
TRBJ2-7,TRBV11-2,TRBD2,few,TGTGCCAGCAGCTTAGACCCTCTAGCGGGGCTCGAGCAGTACTTC,CASSLDPLAGLEQYF
TRBJ1-1,TRBV28,TRBD1,.,TGTGCCAGCAGTTTAGCAGGGGGCAGGGGGGCTTTCTTT,CASSLAGGRGAFF
TRBJ2-7,TRBV4-1,TRBD2,.,TGCGCCAGCAGCCAAAACACCCTGGGAGGGGATGCCTACGAGCAGTACTTC,CASSQNTLGGDAYEQYF
TRBJ2-2,TRBV5-1,.,.,TGCGCCAGCAGAGGGGTCTCCGGGGGTACCGGGGAGCTGTTTTTT,CASRGVSGGTGELFF
TRBJ1-1,TRBV20-1,.,.,TGCAGTGTGAGGGAAAACACTGAAGCTTTCTTT,CSVRENTEAFF